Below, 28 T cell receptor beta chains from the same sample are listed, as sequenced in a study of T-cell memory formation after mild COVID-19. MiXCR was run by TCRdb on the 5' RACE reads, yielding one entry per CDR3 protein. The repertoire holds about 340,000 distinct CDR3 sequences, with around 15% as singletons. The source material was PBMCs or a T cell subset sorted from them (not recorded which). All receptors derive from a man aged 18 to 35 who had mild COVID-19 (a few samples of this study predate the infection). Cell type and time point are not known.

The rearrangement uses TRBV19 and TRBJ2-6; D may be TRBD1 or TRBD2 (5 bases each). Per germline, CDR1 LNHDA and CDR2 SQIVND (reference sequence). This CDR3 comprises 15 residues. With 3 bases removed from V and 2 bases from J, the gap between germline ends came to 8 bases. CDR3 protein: CASSIRGPGANVLTF. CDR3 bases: TGTGCCAGTAGTATCCGGGGCCCTGGGGCCAACGTCCTGACTTTC. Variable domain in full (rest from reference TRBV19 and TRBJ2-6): DGGITQSPKYLFRKEGQNVTLSCEQNLNHDAMYWYRQDPGQGLRLIYYSQIVNDFQKGDIAEGYSVSREKKESFPLTVTSAQKNPTAFYLCASSIRGPGANVLTFGAGSRLTVL.

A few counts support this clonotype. The CDR3 protein is CASSRHRTADTGELFF. DNA of the CDR3: TGTGCCAGCAGCCGCCACCGGACAGCAGACACCGGGGAGCTGTTTTTT. The chain couples TRBV7-9 to TRBJ2-2; TRBD1 is a possible D gene (6 bases). The CDR3 is 16 residues long. Trimming took 5 bases from V and 3 from J, leaving 16 bases between them. Germline V gene sequence: CDR1 SEHNR, CDR2 FQNEAQ (reference sequence).

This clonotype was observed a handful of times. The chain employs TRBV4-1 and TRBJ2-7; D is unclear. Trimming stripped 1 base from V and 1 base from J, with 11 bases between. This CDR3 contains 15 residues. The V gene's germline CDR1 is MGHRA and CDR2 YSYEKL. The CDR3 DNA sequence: TGCGCCAGCAGCCAAGTCGTCGGTACGTCCTACGAGCAGTACTTC. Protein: CASSQVVGTSYEQYF.

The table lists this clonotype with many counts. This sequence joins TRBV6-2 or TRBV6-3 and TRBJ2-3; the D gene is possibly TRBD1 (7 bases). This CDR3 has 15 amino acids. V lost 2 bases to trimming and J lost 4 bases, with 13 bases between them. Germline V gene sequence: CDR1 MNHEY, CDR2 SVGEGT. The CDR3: CASSYTQGGADTQYF. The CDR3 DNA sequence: TGTGCCAGCAGTTACACCCAGGGGGGTGCAGATACGCAGTATTTT.

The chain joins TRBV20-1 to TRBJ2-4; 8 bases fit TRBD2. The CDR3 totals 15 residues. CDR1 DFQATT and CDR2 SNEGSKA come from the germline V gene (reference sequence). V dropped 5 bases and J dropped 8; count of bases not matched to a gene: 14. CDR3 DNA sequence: TGCAGTGCTTCTCAGCGTGGCGGGGGGAGGCACATTCAGTACTTC. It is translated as CSASQRGGGRHIQYF.

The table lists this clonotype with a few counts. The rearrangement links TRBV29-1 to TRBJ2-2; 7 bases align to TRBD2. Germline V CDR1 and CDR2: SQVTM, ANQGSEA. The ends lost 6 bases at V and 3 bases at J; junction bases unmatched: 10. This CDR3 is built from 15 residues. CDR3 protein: CSVGVGAGDTGELFF. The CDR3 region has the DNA TGCAGCGTGGGGGTTGGCGCGGGGGACACCGGGGAGCTGTTTTTT.

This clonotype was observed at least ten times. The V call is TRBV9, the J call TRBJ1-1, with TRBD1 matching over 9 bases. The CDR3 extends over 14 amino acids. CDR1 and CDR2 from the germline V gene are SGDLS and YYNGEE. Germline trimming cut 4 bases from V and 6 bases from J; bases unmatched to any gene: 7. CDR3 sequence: CASSPGQGGSEAFF. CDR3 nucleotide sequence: TGTGCCAGCAGCCCGGGACAGGGAGGCTCTGAAGCTTTCTTT.

The CDR3 DNA follows: TGCAGTGCTAGAGATCCCAGGACAGGGCCCACTGAGCAGTTCTTC. Protein product: CSARDPRTGPTEQFF. The chain uses TRBV20-1 and TRBJ2-1; TRBD1 matches 8 bases. This CDR3 has 15 residues. From germline, CDR1 is DFQATT and CDR2 SNEGSKA (reference sequence). With V trimmed by 0 bases and J by 9 bases, 10 bases remained unmatched.

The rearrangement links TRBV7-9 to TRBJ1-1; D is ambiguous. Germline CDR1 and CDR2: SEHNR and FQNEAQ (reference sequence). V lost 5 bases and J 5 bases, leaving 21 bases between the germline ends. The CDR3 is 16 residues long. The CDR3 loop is CASSQYPIGAGTEAFF. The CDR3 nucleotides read TGTGCCAGCAGCCAATATCCAATCGGCGCGGGAACTGAAGCTTTCTTT. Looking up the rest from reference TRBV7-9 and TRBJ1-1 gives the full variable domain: DTGVSQNPRHKITKRGQNVTFRCDPISEHNRLYWYRQTLGQGPEFLTYFQNEAQLEKSRLLSDRFSAERPKGSFSTLEIQRTEQGDSAMYLCASSQYPIGAGTEAFFGQGTRLTVV.

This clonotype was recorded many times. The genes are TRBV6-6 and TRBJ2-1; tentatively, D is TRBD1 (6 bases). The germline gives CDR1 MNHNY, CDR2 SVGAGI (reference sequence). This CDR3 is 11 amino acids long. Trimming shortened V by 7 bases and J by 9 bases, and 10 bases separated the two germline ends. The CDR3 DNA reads TGTGCCAGCACCGAAGGGGGTGAGCAGTTCTTC. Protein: CASTEGGEQFF.

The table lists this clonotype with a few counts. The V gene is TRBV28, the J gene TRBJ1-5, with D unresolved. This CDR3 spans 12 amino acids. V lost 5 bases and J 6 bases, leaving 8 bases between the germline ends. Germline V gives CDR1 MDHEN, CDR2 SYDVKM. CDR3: CASSHTIQPQHF. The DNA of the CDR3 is TGTGCCAGCAGTCATACCATTCAGCCCCAGCATTTT.

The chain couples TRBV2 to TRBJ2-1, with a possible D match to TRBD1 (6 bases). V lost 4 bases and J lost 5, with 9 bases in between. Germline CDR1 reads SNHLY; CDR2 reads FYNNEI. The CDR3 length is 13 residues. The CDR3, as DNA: TGTGCCAGCAGTGCAGGACAGAACAATGAGCAGTTCTTC. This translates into CASSAGQNNEQFF.

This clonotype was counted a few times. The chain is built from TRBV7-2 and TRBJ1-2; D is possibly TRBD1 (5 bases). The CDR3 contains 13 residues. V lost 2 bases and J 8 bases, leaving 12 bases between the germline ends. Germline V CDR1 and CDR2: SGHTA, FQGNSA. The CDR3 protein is CASSLNGGRGYTF. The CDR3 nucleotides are TGTGCCAGCAGCTTAAACGGGGGTCGAGGCTACACCTTC.

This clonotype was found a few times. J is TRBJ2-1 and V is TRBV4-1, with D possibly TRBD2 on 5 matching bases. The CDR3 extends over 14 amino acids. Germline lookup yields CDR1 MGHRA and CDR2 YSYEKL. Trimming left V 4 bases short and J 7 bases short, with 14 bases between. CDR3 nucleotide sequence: TGCGCCAGCAGCCCGGAGAGGGCGGTAAATGAGCAGTTCTTC. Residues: CASSPERAVNEQFF.

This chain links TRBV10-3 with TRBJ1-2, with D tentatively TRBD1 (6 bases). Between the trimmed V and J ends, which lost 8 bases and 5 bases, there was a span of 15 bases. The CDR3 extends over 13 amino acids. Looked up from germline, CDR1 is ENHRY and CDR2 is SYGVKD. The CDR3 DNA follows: TGTGCCATCGGGCGCCAGGGGACTTATGGCTACACCTTC. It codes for CAIGRQGTYGYTF.

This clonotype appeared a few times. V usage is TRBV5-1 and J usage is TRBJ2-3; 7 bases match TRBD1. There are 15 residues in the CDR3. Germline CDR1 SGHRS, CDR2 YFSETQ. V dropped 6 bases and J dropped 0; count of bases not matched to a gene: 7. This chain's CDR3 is CASTPGTDSTDTQYF. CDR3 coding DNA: TGCGCCAGCACCCCCGGGACAGATAGCACAGATACGCAGTATTTT.

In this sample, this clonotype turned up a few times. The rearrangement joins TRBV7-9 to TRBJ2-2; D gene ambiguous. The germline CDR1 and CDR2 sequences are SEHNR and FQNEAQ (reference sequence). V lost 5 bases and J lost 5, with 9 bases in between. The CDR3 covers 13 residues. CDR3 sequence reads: CASSPGRTGELFF. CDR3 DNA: TGTGCCAGCAGCCCGGGCCGGACCGGGGAGCTGTTTTTT.

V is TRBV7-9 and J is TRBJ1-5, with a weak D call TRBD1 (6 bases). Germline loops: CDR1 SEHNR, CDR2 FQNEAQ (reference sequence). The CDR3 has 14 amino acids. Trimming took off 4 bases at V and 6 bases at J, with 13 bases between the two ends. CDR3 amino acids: CASSSGGASQPQHF. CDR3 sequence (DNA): TGTGCCAGCAGCTCTGGGGGGGCCAGTCAGCCCCAGCATTTT.

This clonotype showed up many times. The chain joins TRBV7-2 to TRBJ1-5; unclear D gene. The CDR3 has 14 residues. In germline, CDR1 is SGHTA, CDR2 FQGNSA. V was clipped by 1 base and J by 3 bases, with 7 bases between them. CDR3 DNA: TGTGCCAGCAGCTTAGAAGGGCTCAATCAGCCCCAGCATTTT. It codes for CASSLEGLNQPQHF. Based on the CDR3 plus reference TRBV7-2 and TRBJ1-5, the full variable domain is GAGVSQSPSNKVTEKGKDVELRCDPISGHTALYWYRQSLGQGLEFLIYFQGNSAPDKSGLPSDRFSAERTGGSVSTLTIQRTQQEDSAVYLCASSLEGLNQPQHFGDGTRLSIL.

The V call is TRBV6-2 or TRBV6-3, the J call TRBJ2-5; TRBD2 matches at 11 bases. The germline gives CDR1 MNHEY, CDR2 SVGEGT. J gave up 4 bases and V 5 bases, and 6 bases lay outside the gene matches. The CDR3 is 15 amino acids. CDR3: CASSVPLAGVETQYF. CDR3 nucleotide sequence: TGTGCCAGCAGTGTCCCACTAGCGGGGGTAGAGACCCAGTACTTC.

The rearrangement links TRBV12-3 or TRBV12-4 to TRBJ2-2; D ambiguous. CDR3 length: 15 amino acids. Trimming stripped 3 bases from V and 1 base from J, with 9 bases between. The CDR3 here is CASSFWIENTGELFF. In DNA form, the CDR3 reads TGTGCCAGCAGTTTTTGGATTGAGAACACCGGGGAGCTGTTTTTT.

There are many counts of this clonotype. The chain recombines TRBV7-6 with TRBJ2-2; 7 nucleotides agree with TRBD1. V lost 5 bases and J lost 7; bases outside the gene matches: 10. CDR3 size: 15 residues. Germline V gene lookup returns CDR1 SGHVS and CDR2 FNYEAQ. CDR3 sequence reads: CASSPRAGGIGELFF. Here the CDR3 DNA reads TGTGCCAGCAGCCCCCGGGCAGGGGGTATCGGGGAGCTGTTTTTT. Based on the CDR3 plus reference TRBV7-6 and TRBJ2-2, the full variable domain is GAGVSQSPRYKVTKRGQDVALRCDPISGHVSLYWYRQALGQGPEFLTYFNYEAQQDKSGLPNDRFSAERPEGSISTLTIQRTEQRDSAMYRCASSPRAGGIGELFFGEGSRLTVL.

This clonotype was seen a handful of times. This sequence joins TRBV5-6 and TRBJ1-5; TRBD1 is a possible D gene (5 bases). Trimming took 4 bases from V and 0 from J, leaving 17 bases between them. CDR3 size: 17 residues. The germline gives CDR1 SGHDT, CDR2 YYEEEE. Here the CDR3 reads CASSVTVGEYSNQPQHF. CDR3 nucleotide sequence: TGTGCCAGCAGCGTGACAGTGGGAGAATATAGCAATCAGCCCCAGCATTTT.

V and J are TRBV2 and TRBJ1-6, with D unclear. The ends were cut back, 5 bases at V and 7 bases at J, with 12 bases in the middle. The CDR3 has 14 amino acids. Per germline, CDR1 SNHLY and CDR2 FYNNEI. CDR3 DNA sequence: TGTGCCAGCAGTAGCCGAAAAGGGAATTCACCCCTCCACTTT. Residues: CASSSRKGNSPLHF.

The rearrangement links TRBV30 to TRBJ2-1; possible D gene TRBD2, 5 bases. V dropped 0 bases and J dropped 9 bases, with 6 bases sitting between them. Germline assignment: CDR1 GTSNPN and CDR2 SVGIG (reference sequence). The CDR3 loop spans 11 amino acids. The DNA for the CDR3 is TGTGCCTGGAGTGTAGCGGCTGAGCAGTTCTTC. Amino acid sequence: CAWSVAAEQFF.

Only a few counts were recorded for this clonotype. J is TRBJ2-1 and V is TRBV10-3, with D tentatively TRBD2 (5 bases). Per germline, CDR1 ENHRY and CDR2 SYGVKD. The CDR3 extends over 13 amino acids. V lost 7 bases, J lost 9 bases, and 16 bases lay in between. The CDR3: CAITADREREQFF. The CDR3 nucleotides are TGTGCCATCACGGCGGATAGGGAGCGTGAGCAGTTCTTC.

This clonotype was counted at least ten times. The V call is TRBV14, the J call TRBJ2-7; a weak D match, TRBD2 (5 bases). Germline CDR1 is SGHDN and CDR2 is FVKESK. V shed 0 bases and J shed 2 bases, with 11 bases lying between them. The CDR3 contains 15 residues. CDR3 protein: CASSQEIRGAYEQYV. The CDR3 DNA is TGTGCCAGCAGCCAAGAGATTCGGGGTGCCTACGAGCAGTACGTC.

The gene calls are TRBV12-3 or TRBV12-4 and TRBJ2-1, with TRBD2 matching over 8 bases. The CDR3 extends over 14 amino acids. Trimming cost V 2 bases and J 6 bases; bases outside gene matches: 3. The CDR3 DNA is TGTGCCAGCAGTTTACCTAGCGGGCCCAATGAGCAGTTCTTC. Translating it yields CASSLPSGPNEQFF.